This T cell receptor beta chain was profiled in a study of blood T cells in healthy people across ages. The study's findings and limits: Long-lived donors exceeded aged donors in naive CD4+ cells and diversity.

The authors ran a second PCR of about 6 to 11 cycles using a sample-barcoded 5' primer and a J-beta primer mix. TCRdb re-called the 5' RACE reads with MiXCR, one entry per CDR3 protein. The sample carries roughly 1,800,000 distinct CDR3 sequences, roughly 50% recorded once. Germline V gene data show CDR1 as SEHNR and CDR2 as FQNEAQ (reference sequence). The CDR3 contains 15 residues. Trimming removed 3 bases from V and 6 bases from J; junction bases left unmatched: 6. Worth noting for this clonotype: Its antigen is currently unknown.

The sample taken for sequencing was blood. This receptor was identified in a woman aged 40 to 50 in good health. The chain employs TRBV7-9 and TRBJ1-4; TRBD1 matches 8 bases. The CDR3 DNA reads as TGTGCCAGCAGCTTCATCGGACAGGGCCATGAAAAACTGTTTTTT. Translating gives CASSFIGQGHEKLFF.